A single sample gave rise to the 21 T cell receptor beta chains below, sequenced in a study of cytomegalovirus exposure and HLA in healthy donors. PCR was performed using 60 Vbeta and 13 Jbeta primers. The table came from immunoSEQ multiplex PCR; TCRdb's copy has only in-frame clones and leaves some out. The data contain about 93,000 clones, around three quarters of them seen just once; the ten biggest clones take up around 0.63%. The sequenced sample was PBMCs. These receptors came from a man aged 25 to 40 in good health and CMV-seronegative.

CDR3 nucleotide sequence: TGTGCCAGCACATCGCAGGGGTTTTATGAAAAACTGTTTTTT. Protein: CASTSQGFYEKLFF. The chain combines TRBV28 with TRBJ1-4, with D maybe TRBD1 (6 bases). Germline-derived CDR1 and CDR2 are MDHEN and SYDVKM. Deletions cut 7 bases from V and 6 bases from J, with 15 bases between. CDR3 length equals 14 residues.

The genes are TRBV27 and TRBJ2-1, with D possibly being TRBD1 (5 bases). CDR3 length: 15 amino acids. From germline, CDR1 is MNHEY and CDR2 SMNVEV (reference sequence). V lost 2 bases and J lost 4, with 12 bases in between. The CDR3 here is CASSLVGLGYNEQFF. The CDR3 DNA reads TGTGCCAGCAGTTTAGTGGGGCTGGGGTACAATGAGCAGTTCTTC.

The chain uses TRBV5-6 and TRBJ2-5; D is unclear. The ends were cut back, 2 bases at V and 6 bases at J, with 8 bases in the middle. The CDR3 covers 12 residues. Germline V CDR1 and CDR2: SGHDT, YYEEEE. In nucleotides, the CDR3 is TGTGCCAGCAGCTTTCCGGGTCAGACCCAGTACTTC. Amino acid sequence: CASSFPGQTQYF.

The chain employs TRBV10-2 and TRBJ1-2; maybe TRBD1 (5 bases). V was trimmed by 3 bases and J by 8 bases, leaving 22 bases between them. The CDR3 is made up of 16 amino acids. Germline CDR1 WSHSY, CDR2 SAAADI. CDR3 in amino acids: CASSDPEPTAPGGYTF. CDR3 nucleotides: TGCGCCAGCAGTGACCCCGAGCCGACAGCACCAGGGGGCTACACCTTC.

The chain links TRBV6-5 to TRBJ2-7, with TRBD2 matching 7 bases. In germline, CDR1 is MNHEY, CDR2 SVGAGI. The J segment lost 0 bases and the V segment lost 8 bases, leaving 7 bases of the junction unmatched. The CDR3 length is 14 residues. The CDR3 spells CASGRGDLSYEQYF. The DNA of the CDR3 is TGTGCCAGCGGTCGGGGGGACCTCTCCTACGAGCAGTACTTC.

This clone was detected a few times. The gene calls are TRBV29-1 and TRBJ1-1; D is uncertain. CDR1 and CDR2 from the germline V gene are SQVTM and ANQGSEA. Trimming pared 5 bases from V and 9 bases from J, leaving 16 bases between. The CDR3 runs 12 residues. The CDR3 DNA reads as TGCAGCGTTTGGGCCGCGGAGGAGAAAGCTTTCTTT. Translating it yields CSVWAAEEKAFF. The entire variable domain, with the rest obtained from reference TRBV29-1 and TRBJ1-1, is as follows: SAVISQKPSRDICQRGTSLTIQCQVDSQVTMMFWYRQQPGQSLTLIATANQGSEATYESGFVIDKFPISRPNLTFSTLTVSNMSPEDSSIYLCSVWAAEEKAFFGQGTRLTVV.

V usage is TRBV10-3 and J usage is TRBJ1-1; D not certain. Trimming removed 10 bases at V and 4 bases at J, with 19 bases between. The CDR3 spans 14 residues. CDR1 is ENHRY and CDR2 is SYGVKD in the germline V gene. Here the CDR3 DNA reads TGTGCCACAGAAGAACGCCGGGTCTCCACTGAAGCTTTCTTT. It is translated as CATEERRVSTEAFF.

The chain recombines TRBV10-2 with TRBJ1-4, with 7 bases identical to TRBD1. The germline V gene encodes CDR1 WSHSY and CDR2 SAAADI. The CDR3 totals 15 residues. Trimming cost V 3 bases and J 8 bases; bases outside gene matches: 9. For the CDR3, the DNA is TGCGCCAGCAGTGATCGCCGGGACAGAAAAGAAAAACTGTTTTTT. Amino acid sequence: CASSDRRDRKEKLFF.

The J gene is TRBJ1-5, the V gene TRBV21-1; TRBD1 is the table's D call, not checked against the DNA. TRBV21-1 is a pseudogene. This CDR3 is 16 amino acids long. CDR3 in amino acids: CASRDRGLNSNQPQHF. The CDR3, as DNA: TGTGCCAGCAGGGACAGGGGGCTTAATAGCAATCAGCCCCAGCATTTT.

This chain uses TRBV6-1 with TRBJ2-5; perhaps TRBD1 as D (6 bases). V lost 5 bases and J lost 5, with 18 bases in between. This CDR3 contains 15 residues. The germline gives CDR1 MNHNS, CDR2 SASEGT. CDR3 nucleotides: TGTGCCAGCAGTAGGGGCGACGTGAGGGGGGAGACCCAGTACTTC. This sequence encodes CASSRGDVRGETQYF.

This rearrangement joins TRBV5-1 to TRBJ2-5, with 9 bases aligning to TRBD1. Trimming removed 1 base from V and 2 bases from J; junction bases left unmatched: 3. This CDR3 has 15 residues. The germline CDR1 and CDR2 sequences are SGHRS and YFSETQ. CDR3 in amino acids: CASSLRGQGQETQYF. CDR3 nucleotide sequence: TGCGCCAGCAGCTTGCGGGGACAGGGTCAAGAGACCCAGTACTTC.

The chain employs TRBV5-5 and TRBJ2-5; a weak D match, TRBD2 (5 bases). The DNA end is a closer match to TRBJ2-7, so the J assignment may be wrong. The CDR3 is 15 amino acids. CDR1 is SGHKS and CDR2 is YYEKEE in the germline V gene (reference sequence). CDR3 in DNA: TGTGCCAGCAGCTTGTTCCGGGGAAGCTCCTACGAGCAGTACTTC. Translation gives CASSLFRGSSYEQYF.

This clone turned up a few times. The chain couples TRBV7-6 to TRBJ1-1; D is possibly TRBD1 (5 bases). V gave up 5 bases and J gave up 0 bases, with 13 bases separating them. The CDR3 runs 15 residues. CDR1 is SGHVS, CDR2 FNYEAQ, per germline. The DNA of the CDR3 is TGTGCCAGCAGCCCGCAGGGCTACCTGAACACTGAAGCTTTCTTT. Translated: CASSPQGYLNTEAFF.

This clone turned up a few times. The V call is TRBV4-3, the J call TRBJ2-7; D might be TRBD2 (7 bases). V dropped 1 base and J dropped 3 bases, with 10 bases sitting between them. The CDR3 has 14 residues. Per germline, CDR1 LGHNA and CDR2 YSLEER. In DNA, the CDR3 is TGCGCCAGCAGCCAAGGGGGGGGCGTCTACGAGCAGTACTTC. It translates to CASSQGGGVYEQYF.

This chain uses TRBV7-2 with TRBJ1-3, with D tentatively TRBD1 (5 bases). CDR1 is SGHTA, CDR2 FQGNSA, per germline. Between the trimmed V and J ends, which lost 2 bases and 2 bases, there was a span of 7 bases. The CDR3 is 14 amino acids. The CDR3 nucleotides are TGTGCCAGCAGCTTAAGGGGAACTGGAAACACCATATATTTT. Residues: CASSLRGTGNTIYF. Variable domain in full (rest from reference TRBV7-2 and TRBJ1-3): GAGVSQSPSNKVTEKGKDVELRCDPISGHTALYWYRQSLGQGLEFLIYFQGNSAPDKSGLPSDRFSAERTGGSVSTLTIQRTQQEDSAVYLCASSLRGTGNTIYFGEGSWLTVV.

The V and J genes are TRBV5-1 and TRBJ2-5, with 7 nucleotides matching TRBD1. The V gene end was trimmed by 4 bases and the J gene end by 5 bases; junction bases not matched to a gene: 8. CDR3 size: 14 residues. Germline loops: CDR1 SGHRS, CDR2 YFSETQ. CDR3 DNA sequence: TGCGCCAGCAGCCCGAACAGGGGTCAGGAGACCCAGTACTTC. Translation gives CASSPNRGQETQYF.

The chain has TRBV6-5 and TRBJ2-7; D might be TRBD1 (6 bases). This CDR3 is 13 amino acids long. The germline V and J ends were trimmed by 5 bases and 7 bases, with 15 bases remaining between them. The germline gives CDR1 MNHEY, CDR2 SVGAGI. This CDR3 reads CASSDPTGREQYV. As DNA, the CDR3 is TGTGCCAGCAGTGATCCAACAGGGCGAGAGCAGTACGTC.

The DNA for the CDR3 is TGTGCCAGCAGCTTGGGGACAGGGTGGAATGGCTACACCTTC. Its protein product is CASSLGTGWNGYTF. V gene TRBV5-5 combines with J gene TRBJ1-2, with TRBD1 matching over 8 bases. Trimming cost V 0 bases and J 6 bases; bases outside gene matches: 4. Per the germline V gene, CDR1 is SGHKS and CDR2 is YYEKEE (reference sequence). The CDR3 contains 14 residues. Full variable domain (remainder filled in from reference TRBV5-5 and TRBJ1-2): DAGVTQSPTHLIKTRGQQVTLRCSPISGHKSVSWYQQVLGQGPQFIFQYYEKEERGRGNFPDRFSARQFPNYSSELNVNALLLGDSALYLCASSLGTGWNGYTFGSGTRLTVV.

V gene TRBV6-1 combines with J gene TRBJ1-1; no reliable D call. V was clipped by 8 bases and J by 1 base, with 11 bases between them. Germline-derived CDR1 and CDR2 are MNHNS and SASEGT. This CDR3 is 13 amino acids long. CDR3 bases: TGTGCCAGCTGGAGAGAGAGGAACACTGAAGCTTTCTTT. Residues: CASWRERNTEAFF.

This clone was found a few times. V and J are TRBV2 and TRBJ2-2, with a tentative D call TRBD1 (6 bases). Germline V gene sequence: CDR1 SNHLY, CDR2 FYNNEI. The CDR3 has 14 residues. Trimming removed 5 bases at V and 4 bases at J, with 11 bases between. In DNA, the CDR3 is TGTGCCAGCAGTTCAGGGGAAGTCACCGGGGAGCTGTTTTTT. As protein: CASSSGEVTGELFF.

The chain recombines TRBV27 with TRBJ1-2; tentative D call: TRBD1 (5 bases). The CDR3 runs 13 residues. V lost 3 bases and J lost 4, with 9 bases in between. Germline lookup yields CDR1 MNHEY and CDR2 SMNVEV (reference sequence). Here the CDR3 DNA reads TGTGCCAGCAGTTTCACGGGGGGCTATGGCTACACCTTC. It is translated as CASSFTGGYGYTF.